These T cell receptor beta chains were read from a single sample in a study of T cells after yellow fever vaccination. TCRdb reprocessed the 5' RACE reads via MiXCR and lists one record per CDR3 protein. The sample lists some 52,000 distinct CDR3 sequences, 6.6% occurring once. The material was CD8+ T cells not binding an NS4B(214-222) dextramer, sorted from PBMCs, obtained 45 days after the first yellow fever vaccination. These receptor sequences come from a man aged 18 to 29 who received the YFV17D yellow fever vaccine. Both conserved end residues are part of each CDR3. The D gene is left open where the match is weak. Only some rows state a clone size, as once, few, many or a class for expanded clones.

many	TRBV12-3/TRBV12-4	TRBJ2-3	TRBD1	TGTGCCAGCAGTTTCGGACAGGGCACAGATACGCAGTATTTT	CASSFGQGTDTQYF
NA	TRBV4-1	TRBJ2-4	NA	TGCGCCAGCAGCCAAGATCAAGGCCTAGCCAAAAACATTCAGTACTTC	CASSQDQGLAKNIQYF
many	TRBV27	TRBJ1-2	NA	TGTGCCAGTCGACCCGGACTCTCCAACTATGGCTACACCTTC	CASRPGLSNYGYTF
NA	TRBV7-2	TRBJ2-7	NA	TGTGCCAGCAGCTTAGTTTACCTAACCTACGAGCAGTACTTC	CASSLVYLTYEQYF
many	TRBV5-1	TRBJ1-4	NA	TGCGCCAGCAGCTTGGTGGGAGTGGACGGTAATGAAAAACTGTTTTTT	CASSLVGVDGNEKLFF
many	TRBV27	TRBJ1-6	NA	TGTGCCAGCAGTTTAAGGGGATTAGAAACTATTCTTAATTCACCCCTCCACTTT	CASSLRGLETILNSPLHF
NA	TRBV7-2	TRBJ2-2	NA	TGTGCCAGCAGCCCTACTAGTATCGGGGAGCTGTTTTTT	CASSPTSIGELFF
medium-sized	TRBV11-2	TRBJ1-5	NA	TGTGCCAGCAGCTTAGATGGCGGGAATCAGCCCCAGCATTTT	CASSLDGGNQPQHF
many	TRBV29-1	TRBJ2-5	NA	TGCAGCGTTTCTTTGGGGGCCCAGTACTTC	CSVSLGAQYF
NA	TRBV7-7	TRBJ2-5	TRBD2	TGTGCTAGCAGCTTCAGAGAGACTAGCGGGGGCCTCCAAGAGACCCAGTACTTC	CASSFRETSGGLQETQYF
NA	TRBV4-2	TRBJ2-1	TRBD2	TGTGCCAGCAGCCAAGATCCGGGGGGGCGGACTAGCGTTGAGCAGTTCTTC	CASSQDPGGRTSVEQFF
few	TRBV4-1	TRBJ1-3	NA	TGCGCCAGCAGCCAAGAGTCGGGGACATACACCATATATTTT	CASSQESGTYTIYF
many	TRBV28	TRBJ2-2	NA	TGTGCCAGCAGTTTATTATTAACCGGGGAGCTGTTTTTT	CASSLLLTGELFF
NA	TRBV6-2/TRBV6-3	TRBJ2-1	NA	TGTGCCAGCAGTTCCCCATTTGGGGGCTCGGGAAATGAGCAGTTCTTC	CASSSPFGGSGNEQFF
many	TRBV7-3	TRBJ2-1	TRBD1	TGTGCCAGCAGCTTAACAGGGGGCCCTCCAAGCTCCTACAATGAGCAGTTCTTC	CASSLTGGPPSSYNEQFF
NA	TRBV4-3	TRBJ2-2	NA	TGCGCCAGCAGCCAAGATGGAATGGGGGGCACCGGGGAGCTGTTTTTT	CASSQDGMGGTGELFF
many	TRBV9	TRBJ2-4	NA	TGTGCCAGCAGCCCTCCAGCCAAAAACATTCAGTACTTC	CASSPPAKNIQYF
many	TRBV28	TRBJ2-2	NA	TGTGCCAGCAGTTTATCCGGTCTCCTTAAGAACACCGGGGAGCTGTTTTTT	CASSLSGLLKNTGELFF
many	TRBV29-1	TRBJ1-1	NA	TGCAGCGTCGGCGGCGGAACTGAAGCTTTCTTT	CSVGGGTEAFF
few	TRBV20-1	TRBJ1-1	TRBD1	TGCAGTGCTAGGACAGGGCGCAACACTGAAGCTTTCTTT	CSARTGRNTEAFF
many	TRBV6-5	TRBJ1-4	NA	TGTGCCAGCAGTTACTCTTCAGGGGTTGAACTGTTTTTT	CASSYSSGVELFF
NA	TRBV12-3/TRBV12-4	TRBJ1-3	TRBD1	TGTGCCAACGTCTTCACACCCCGACAGGGGGCTGGAAACACCATATATTTT	CANVFTPRQGAGNTIYF
few	TRBV10-3	TRBJ2-1	NA	TGTGCCATCAGTGATCTGGACTACCACAATGAGCAGTTCTTC	CAISDLDYHNEQFF
few	TRBV4-1	TRBJ1-2	TRBD1	TGCGCCAGCAGCCAGGGGGACAGGGCCTTTAACACCTTC	CASSQGDRAFNTF
many	TRBV7-2	TRBJ2-1	NA	TGTGCCAGCAGCTTCAGCTACAATGAGCAGTTCTTC	CASSFSYNEQFF
NA	TRBV5-5	TRBJ1-1	NA	TGTGCCAGCAGCTCCGCCGGGACACCGAACACTGAAGCTTTCTTT	CASSSAGTPNTEAFF
few	TRBV4-1	TRBJ1-6	NA	TGCGCCAGCAGCCGGCTACTACAGGGTCGAATCAATAATTCACCCCTCCACTTT	CASSRLLQGRINNSPLHF
many	TRBV18	TRBJ2-1	NA	TGTGCCAGCTCACCAGCGATAAGTCGCAATGAGCAGTTCTTC	CASSPAISRNEQFF
few	TRBV5-1	TRBJ2-1	TRBD1	TGCGCCAGCAGCTTGGGGGACAGGGGTCCCTACAATGAGCAGTTCTTC	CASSLGDRGPYNEQFF
few	TRBV11-1	TRBJ2-2	TRBD1	TGTGCCAGCAGCTTACCCAACCCTGGACAGGGAGGACCTCAAAACACCGGGGAGCTGTTTTTT	CASSLPNPGQGGPQNTGELFF
many	TRBV6-2/TRBV6-3	TRBJ2-1	TRBD2	TGTGCCAGCAGTTACAGAGCGGGGGCCTCGCGAGAGCAGTTCTTC	CASSYRAGASREQFF
many	TRBV6-1	TRBJ2-1	NA	TGTGCCAGCAGCCGCATGTTGGGGGACAATGAGCAGTTCTTC	CASSRMLGDNEQFF
few	TRBV5-4	TRBJ2-1	NA	TGTGCCAGCACCGTGGAGGGCGGTTACAATGAGCAGTTCTTC	CASTVEGGYNEQFF
few	TRBV5-4	TRBJ1-1	NA	TGTGCCAGCAGCCTGGGGGGGGGAGGCACTGAAGCTTTCTTT	CASSLGGGGTEAFF
many	TRBV7-8	TRBJ2-1	NA	TGTGCCAGCAGTATAGGTCGGCGGCCCAACAATGAGCAGTTCTTC	CASSIGRRPNNEQFF
many	TRBV5-1	TRBJ1-4	NA	TGCGCCAGCAGCTTGGGGGGACGGTATGGTTGGTATGAAAAACTGTTTTTT	CASSLGGRYGWYEKLFF
few	TRBV6-5	TRBJ1-2	TRBD1	TGTGCCAGCAGTTATAGGGACAGGGGGAAAGAGGGCTACACCTTC	CASSYRDRGKEGYTF